Each of the 9 T cell receptor beta chains below was sequenced from the same sample in a study of blood T cells in healthy people across ages. Sample-barcoded 5' priming and a J-beta primer mix drove a second PCR of roughly 6 to 12 cycles. TCRdb reanalysed the 5' RACE reads using MiXCR and keeps one entry per CDR3 protein. The profile shows 500,000 to 600,000 distinct CDR3 sequences, 25% to 30% of them singletons. The sequenced sample was blood. The origin of the receptors is a woman in her seventies in good health.

CDR3 amino acids: CSARAERSYEQYF. The CDR3 coding sequence is TGCAGTGCTAGAGCGGAGCGGTCCTACGAGCAGTACTTC. This rearrangement joins TRBV20-1 to TRBJ2-7, with D possibly being TRBD2 (5 bases). Per the germline V gene, CDR1 is DFQATT and CDR2 is SNEGSKA (reference sequence). Trimming took off 1 base at V and 1 base at J, with 8 bases between the two ends. There are 13 residues in the CDR3.

This clonotype turned up a few times. V and J are TRBV4-2 and TRBJ2-1, with D maybe TRBD1 (6 bases). Trimming took 0 bases from V and 12 from J, leaving 15 bases between them. CDR3 length equals 14 residues. The germline CDR1 and CDR2 sequences are LGHNA and YNFKEQ. CDR3 sequence reads: CASSQDDWGRGQFF. The CDR3 nucleotides read TGTGCCAGCAGCCAAGACGATTGGGGGCGTGGGCAGTTCTTC.

V usage is TRBV6-4 and J usage is TRBJ2-7; unclear D gene. Trimming removed 2 bases from V and 2 bases from J, with 13 bases in between. The germline CDR1 and CDR2 sequences are MRHNA and SNTAGT. This CDR3 comprises 15 residues. The CDR3 loop reads CASSDTVSLPYEQYF. CDR3 sequence (DNA): TGTGCCAGCAGTGACACCGTGAGTCTCCCCTACGAGCAGTACTTC.

This chain connects TRBV9 to TRBJ2-5; 7 nucleotides line up with TRBD1. The last part of the DNA fits TRBJ2-7 better; the J call may be wrong. CDR1 is SGDLS, CDR2 YYNGEE, per germline. The CDR3 is 16 amino acids. CDR3 bases: TGTGCCAGCAGCGTAGCTCCGGACAGGACAACCTACGAGCAGTACTTC. Residues: CASSVAPDRTTYEQYF.

The chain carries TRBV5-1 and TRBJ1-1; tentatively, D is TRBD1 (6 bases). The germline CDR1 and CDR2 sequences are SGHRS and YFSETQ. The CDR3 sequence is 14 residues long. V dropped 4 bases and J dropped 1 base, with 11 bases sitting between them. This CDR3 is CASSQGTTNTEAFF. The CDR3 coding sequence is TGCGCCAGCAGCCAGGGGACCACGAACACTGAAGCTTTCTTT.

The CDR3 is CSARNTGGYTF. In DNA, the CDR3 is TGCAGTGCTCGTAACACTGGTGGCTACACCTTC. The rearrangement links TRBV20-1 to TRBJ1-2; D not resolved. Germline CDR1 DFQATT, CDR2 SNEGSKA (reference sequence). Between the trimmed V and J ends, which lost 5 bases and 7 bases, there was a span of 11 bases. The CDR3 sequence is 11 residues long.

In its sample, this clonotype was seen a few times. Mismatch with germline at one junction end may stem from a read error. The J gene is TRBJ2-5, the V gene TRBV5-1; D is ambiguous. The CDR3 has 16 amino acids. Germline V gives CDR1 SGHRS, CDR2 YFSETQ. The CDR3: CASSLFAEGKALNKFF. The CDR3 DNA reads TGCGCCAGCAGCTTGTTTGCGGAAGGAAAGGCGTTAAACAAGTTCTTC.

The chain carries TRBV19 and TRBJ1-6; no reliable D call. V gave up 8 bases and J gave up 1 base, with 12 bases separating them. Germline loops: CDR1 LNHDA, CDR2 SQIVND (reference sequence). This CDR3 has 15 amino acids. The CDR3 region is CASSQRSSYNSPLHF. The CDR3 nucleotides are TGTGCCAGTTCCCAACGAAGTTCCTATAATTCACCCCTCCACTTT.

The chain links TRBV7-9 to TRBJ1-1; 9 positions match TRBD1. The germline CDR1 and CDR2 sequences are SEHNR and FQNEAQ (reference sequence). The V and J ends lost 5 bases and 5 bases, in that order; junction bases with no gene match: 6. The CDR3 totals 14 residues. The CDR3 DNA reads TGTGCCAGCAGCCCAGGACAGGGGTGGACTGAAGCTTTCTTT. Translation: CASSPGQGWTEAFF.